This T cell receptor beta chain stems from a study of PD-1 blockade in classical Hodgkin lymphoma. After autologous stem cell transplantation all patients relapsed, and prior brentuximab vedotin exposure differed between cohorts. Comment on this clone: Its target is not known.

The length of the CDR3 is 11 residues. The V gene lost 6 bases and the J gene lost 6 bases, with 9 bases spanning the gap. Germline V CDR1 and CDR2: MGHDK, SYGVNS. This table comes from immunoSEQ multiplex PCR, and its TCRdb copy is limited to in-frame clones, with some not included. The sample has 70,000 or so clones; about 93% are singletons. The study, taken as a whole, reports: Although disease activity or prior therapy may be involved, causes of the repertoire differences remain undefined.

The sequenced sample was peripheral blood mononuclear cells (PBMCs), obtained at baseline. The V and J genes are TRBV25-1 and TRBJ2-7; D may match TRBD1 or TRBD2 (5 bases each). The receptor was derived from a human donor with classical Hodgkin lymphoma. The CDR3 is CASSPGAEQYF. The CDR3 DNA reads TGTGCCAGCAGCCCCGGGGCCGAGCAGTACTTC.